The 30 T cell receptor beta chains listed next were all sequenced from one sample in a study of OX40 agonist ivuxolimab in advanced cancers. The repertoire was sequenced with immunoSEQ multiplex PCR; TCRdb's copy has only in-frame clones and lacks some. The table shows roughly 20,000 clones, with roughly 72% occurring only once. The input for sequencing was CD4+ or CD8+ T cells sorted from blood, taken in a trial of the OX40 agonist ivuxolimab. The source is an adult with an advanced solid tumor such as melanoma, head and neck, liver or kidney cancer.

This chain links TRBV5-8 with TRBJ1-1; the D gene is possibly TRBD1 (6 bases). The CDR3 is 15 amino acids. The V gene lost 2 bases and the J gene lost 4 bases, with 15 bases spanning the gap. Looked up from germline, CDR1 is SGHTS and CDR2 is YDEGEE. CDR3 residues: CASSFLRGRITEAFF. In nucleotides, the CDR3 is TGTGCCAGCAGCTTTCTTCGGGGGCGTATCACTGAAGCTTTCTTT.

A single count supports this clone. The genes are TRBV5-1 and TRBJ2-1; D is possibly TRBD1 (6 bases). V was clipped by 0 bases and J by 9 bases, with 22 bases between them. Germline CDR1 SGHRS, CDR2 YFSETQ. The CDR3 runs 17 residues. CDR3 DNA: TGCGCCAGCAGCTTGGTACAGGGCCACGGCGTTACGAGTGAGCAGTTCTTC. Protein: CASSLVQGHGVTSEQFF.

CDR3 sequence (DNA): TGTGCCAGCAGTTTTCGGTTTGGGAATTCCGGGGAGCTGTTTTTT. Its translation is CASSFRFGNSGELFF. The rearrangement uses TRBV28 and TRBJ2-2, with no clear D. This CDR3 comprises 15 residues. Trimming left V 3 bases short and J 6 bases short, with 14 bases between. Germline CDR1 is MDHEN and CDR2 is SYDVKM.

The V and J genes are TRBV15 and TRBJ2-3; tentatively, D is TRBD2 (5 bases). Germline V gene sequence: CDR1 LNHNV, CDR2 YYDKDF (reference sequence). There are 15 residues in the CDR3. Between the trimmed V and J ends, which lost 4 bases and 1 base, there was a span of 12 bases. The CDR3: CATSKEGFGTDTQYF. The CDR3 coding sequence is TGTGCCACCAGCAAAGAGGGTTTTGGCACAGATACGCAGTATTTT.

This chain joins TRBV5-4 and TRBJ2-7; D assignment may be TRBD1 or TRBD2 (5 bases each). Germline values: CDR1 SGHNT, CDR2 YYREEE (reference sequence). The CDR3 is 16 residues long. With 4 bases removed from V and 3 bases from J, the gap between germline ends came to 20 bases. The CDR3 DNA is TGTGCCAGCAGCCAAGATAGGAACGTGGGGGTCTACGAGCAGTACTTC. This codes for CASSQDRNVGVYEQYF.

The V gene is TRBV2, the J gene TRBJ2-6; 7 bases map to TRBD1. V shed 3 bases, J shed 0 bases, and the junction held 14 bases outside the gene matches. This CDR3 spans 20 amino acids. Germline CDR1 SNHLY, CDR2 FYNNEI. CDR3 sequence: CASSDKVRRTGDSGANVLTF. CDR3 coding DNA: TGTGCCAGCAGTGACAAGGTTCGACGGACAGGTGACTCTGGGGCCAACGTCCTGACTTTC.

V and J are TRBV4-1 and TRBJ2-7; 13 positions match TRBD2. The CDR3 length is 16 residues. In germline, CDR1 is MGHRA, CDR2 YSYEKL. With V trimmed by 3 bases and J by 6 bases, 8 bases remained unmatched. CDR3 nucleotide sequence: TGCGCCAGCAGCCAGGGACTAGCGGGGCTAAGAGTCGAGCAGTACTTC. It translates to CASSQGLAGLRVEQYF.

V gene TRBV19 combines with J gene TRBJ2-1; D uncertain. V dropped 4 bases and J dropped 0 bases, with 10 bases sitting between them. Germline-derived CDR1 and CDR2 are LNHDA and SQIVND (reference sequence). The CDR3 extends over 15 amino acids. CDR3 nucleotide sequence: TGTGCCAGTAGTAAACCGGGTAGCTCCTACAATGAGCAGTTCTTC. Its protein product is CASSKPGSSYNEQFF.

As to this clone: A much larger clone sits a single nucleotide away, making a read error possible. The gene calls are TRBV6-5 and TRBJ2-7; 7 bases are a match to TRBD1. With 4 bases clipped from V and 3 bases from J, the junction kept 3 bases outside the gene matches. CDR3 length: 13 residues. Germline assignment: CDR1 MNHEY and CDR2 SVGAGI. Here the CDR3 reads CASSWTGHYEQYF. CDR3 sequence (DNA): TGTGCCAGCAGTTGGACAGGCCACTACGAGCAGTACTTC.

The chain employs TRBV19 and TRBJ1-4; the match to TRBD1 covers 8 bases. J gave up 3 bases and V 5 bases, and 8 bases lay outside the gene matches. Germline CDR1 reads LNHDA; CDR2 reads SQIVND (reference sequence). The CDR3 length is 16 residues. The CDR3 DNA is TGTGCCAGTAGTGTCCGGACAGGGCGGCCTAATGAAAAACTGTTTTTT. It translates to CASSVRTGRPNEKLFF. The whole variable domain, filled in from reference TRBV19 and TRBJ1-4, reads DGGITQSPKYLFRKEGQNVTLSCEQNLNHDAMYWYRQDPGQGLRLIYYSQIVNDFQKGDIAEGYSVSREKKESFPLTVTSAQKNPTAFYLCASSVRTGRPNEKLFFGSGTQLSVL.

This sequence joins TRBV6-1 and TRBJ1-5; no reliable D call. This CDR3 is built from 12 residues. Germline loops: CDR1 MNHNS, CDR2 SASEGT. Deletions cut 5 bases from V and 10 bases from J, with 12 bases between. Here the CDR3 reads CASSPYPDPQHF. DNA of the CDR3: TGTGCCAGCAGTCCTTACCCAGATCCCCAGCATTTT.

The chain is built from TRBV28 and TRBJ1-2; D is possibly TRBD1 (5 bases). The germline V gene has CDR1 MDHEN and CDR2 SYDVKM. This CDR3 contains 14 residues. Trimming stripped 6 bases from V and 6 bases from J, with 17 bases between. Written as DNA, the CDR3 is TGTGCCAGCAGCCCCCCCGGGGCTTCTGATGGCTACACCTTC. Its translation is CASSPPGASDGYTF.

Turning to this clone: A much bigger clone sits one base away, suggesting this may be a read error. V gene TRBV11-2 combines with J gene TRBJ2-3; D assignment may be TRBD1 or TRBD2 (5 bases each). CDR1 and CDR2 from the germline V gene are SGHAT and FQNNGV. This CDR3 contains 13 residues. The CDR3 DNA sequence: TGTGCCAACAGCTTAGGTTCCGGGGCTACGCAGTATTTT. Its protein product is CANSLGSGATQYF.

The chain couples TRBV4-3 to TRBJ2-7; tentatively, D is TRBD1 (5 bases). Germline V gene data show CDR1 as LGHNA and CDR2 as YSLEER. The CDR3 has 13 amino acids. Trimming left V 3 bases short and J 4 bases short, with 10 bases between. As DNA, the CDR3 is TGCGCCAGCAGCCACGACAGACATTACGAGCAGTACTTC. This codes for CASSHDRHYEQYF.

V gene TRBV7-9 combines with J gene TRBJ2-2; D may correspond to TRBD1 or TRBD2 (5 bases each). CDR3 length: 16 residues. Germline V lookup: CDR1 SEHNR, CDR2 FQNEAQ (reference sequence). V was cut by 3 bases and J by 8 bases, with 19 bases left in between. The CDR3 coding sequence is TGTGCCAGCAGCTTCCGGGGCGGTTCTCGTCTAGGGGAGCTGTTTTTT. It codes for CASSFRGGSRLGELFF.

The CDR3 loop is CASSLGRPPAGDTQYF. Written as DNA, the CDR3 is TGTGCCAGCAGTTTAGGCAGGCCCCCCGCGGGGGATACGCAGTATTTT. The V and J genes are TRBV27 and TRBJ2-3, with a possible D match to TRBD2 (6 bases). The CDR3 is 16 amino acids. The V gene's germline CDR1 is MNHEY and CDR2 SMNVEV (reference sequence). Trimming took 2 bases from V and 6 from J, leaving 18 bases between them.

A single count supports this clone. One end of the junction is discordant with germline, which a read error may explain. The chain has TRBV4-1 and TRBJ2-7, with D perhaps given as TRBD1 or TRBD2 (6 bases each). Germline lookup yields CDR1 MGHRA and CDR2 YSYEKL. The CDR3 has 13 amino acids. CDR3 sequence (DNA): TGCGCCAGCAGCCAAGTATCAGGCTCCGGGGGCAACTTC. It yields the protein CASSQVSGSGGNF.

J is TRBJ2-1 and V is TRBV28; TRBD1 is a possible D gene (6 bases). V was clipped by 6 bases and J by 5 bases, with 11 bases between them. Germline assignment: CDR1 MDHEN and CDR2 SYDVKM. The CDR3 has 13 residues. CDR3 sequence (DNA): TGTGCCAGCAGGCTACAGGGTAACAATGAGCAGTTCTTC. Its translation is CASRLQGNNEQFF. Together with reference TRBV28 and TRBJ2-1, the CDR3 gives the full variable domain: DVKVTQSSRYLVKRTGEKVFLECVQDMDHENMFWYRQDPGLGLRLIYFSYDVKMKEKGDIPEGYSVSREKKERFSLILESASTNQTSMYLCASRLQGNNEQFFGPGTRLTVL.

CDR3 sequence (DNA): TGTGCCAGCAGCCGAACAGGAAGCACCTACAATGAGCAGTTCTTC. Translation gives CASSRTGSTYNEQFF. The chain combines TRBV9 with TRBJ2-1, with a tentative D call TRBD1 (5 bases). The V gene's germline CDR1 is SGDLS and CDR2 YYNGEE. This CDR3 comprises 15 residues. Trimming stripped 4 bases from V and 2 bases from J, with 13 bases between.

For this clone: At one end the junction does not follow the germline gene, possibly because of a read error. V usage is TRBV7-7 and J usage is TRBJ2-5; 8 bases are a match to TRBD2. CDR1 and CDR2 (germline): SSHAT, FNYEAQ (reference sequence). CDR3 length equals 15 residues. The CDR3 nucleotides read TGTGCTAGCAGCCAAAGAGCGGGGGTCCAAGAGACCCAGTACTTC. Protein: CASSQRAGVQETQYF.

The CDR3 protein is CASSERGQGAGGDGYTF. The CDR3 coding sequence is TGTGCCAGCAGCGAGAGGGGACAGGGTGCTGGAGGGGATGGCTACACCTTC. The V and J genes are TRBV9 and TRBJ1-2; 9 bases are a match to TRBD1. The germline V gene has CDR1 SGDLS and CDR2 YYNGEE. The V gene end was trimmed by 3 bases and the J gene end by 6 bases; junction bases not matched to a gene: 15. The CDR3 totals 17 residues.

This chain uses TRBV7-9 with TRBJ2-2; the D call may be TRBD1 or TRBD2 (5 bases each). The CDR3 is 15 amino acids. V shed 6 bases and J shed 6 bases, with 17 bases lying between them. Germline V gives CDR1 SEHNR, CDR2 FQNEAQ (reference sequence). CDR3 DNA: TGTGCCAGCAGGCCTTCATCTCGGGGCTCCGGGGAGCTGTTTTTT. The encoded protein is CASRPSSRGSGELFF.

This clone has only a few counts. The CDR3 DNA is TGTGCCAGCAGCTTAGAACTAGCGATGAACAATGAGCAGTTCTTC. Encoded protein: CASSLELAMNNEQFF. The chain recombines TRBV7-3 with TRBJ2-1; TRBD2 agrees at 7 bases. V was clipped by 2 bases and J by 5 bases; unmatched bases: 6. The germline CDR1 and CDR2 sequences are SGHTA and FQGTGA. The CDR3 extends over 15 amino acids.

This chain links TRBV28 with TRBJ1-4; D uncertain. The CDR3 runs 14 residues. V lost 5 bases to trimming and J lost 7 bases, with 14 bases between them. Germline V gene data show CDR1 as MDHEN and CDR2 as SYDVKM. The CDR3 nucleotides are TGTGCCAGCAGTCCAGACGGGTCGGGTGAAAAACTGTTTTTT. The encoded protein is CASSPDGSGEKLFF.

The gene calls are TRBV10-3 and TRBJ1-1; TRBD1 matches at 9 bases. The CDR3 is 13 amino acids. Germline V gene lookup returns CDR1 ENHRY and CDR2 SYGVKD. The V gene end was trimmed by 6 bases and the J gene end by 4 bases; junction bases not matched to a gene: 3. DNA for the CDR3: TGTGCCATCAGGGACAGGGGTGGCACTGAAGCTTTCTTT. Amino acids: CAIRDRGGTEAFF.

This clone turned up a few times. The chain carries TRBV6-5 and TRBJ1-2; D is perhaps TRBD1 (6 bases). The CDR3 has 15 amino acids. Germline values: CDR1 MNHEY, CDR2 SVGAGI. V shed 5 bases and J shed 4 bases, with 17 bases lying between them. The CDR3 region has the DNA TGTGCCAGCAGTCATACGGAGACAGGCCCCTATGGCTACACCTTC. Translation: CASSHTETGPYGYTF.

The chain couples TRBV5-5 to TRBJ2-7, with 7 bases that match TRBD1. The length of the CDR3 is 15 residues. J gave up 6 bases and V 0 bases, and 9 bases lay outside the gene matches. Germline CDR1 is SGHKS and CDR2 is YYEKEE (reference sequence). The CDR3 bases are TGTGCCAGCAGCTTGGTCGACAGGGTGTTAATCGAGCAGTACTTC. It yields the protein CASSLVDRVLIEQYF.

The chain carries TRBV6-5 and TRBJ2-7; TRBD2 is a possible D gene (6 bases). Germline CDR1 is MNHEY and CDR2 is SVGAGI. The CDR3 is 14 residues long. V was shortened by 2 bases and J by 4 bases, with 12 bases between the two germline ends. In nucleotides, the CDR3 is TGTGCCAGCAGTTACGTAGGGGAGGCTTACGAGCAGTACTTC. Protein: CASSYVGEAYEQYF.

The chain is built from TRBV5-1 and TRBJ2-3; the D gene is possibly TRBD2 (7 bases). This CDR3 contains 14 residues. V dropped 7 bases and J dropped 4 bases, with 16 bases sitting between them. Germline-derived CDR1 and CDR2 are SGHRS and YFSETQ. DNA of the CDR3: TGCGCCAGCCACTCCGGGGGGCTGGCAGATACGCAGTATTTT. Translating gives CASHSGGLADTQYF.

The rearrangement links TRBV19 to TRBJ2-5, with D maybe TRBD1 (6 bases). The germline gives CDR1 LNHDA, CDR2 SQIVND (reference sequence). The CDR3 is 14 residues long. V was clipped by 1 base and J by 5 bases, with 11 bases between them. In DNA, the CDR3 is TGTGCCAGTAGTATAGGACGCAGGGGTGAGACCCAGTACTTC. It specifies CASSIGRRGETQYF.